The clone carrying this T cell receptor (beta chain) was counted between two and nine times. Its antigen is currently unknown. The ends lost 3 bases at V and 3 bases at J; junction bases unmatched: 1. Germline V CDR1 and CDR2: SQVTM, ANQGSEA. The CDR3 is made up of 14 amino acids. This entry comes from a study of CD8+ T cells in alopecia areata. Study background: It was oral tofacitinib, at 5 to 10 mg twice daily, that treated patients received. The study's findings and limits: Many expanded lesional clones stayed in scalp and blood while on tofacitinib. One nonresponder makes the tie between baseline CD8+ expansion and response uncertain.

Treatment here: oral pan-JAK inhibitor, 5-10 mg twice daily. Alopecia areata patients provided lesional scalp punch biopsies and peripheral blood, both collected for the study. Extraction and reverse transcription of RNA yielded cDNA as the sequencing template. The method was immunoSEQ multiplex PCR; TCRdb's version includes in-frame clones alone and lacks a portion of them. The sample contains about 190,000 clones, approximately 60% of which appear only once. The input for sequencing was CD4+ T cells sorted from blood, taken at week 4, from a patient treated with tofacitinib. This clonotype originated in a human donor with alopecia areata. This chain joins TRBV29-1 and TRBJ2-1; 11 bases are a match to TRBD2. The CDR3 protein is CSVETSGNYNEQFF. The CDR3 nucleotides read TGCAGCGTTGAGACTAGCGGGAACTACAATGAGCAGTTCTTC.